Following are 26 T cell receptor beta chains from one sample sequenced in a study of T cells in Graves' hyperthyroidism and ophthalmopathy. Template material for amplifying TCR beta CDR3 regions consisted of RNA transcripts. HTBI primers were used for first-round RT-PCR of the TCR CDR3. In TCRdb, the multiplex PCR reads were re-called with MiXCR into one record per CDR3 protein. The sample has roughly 740,000 distinct CDR3 sequences, roughly 15% seen once. Source material: blood. These TCRs come from a man aged 18-30 years with Graves' hyperthyroidism.

This clonotype appeared many times. J is TRBJ2-3 and V is TRBV20-1, with D possibly being TRBD1 or TRBD2 (5 bases each). The ends were cut back, 2 bases at V and 1 base at J, with 10 bases in the middle. The CDR3 loop spans 14 amino acids. CDR1 and CDR2 from the germline V gene are DFQATT and SNEGSKA (reference sequence). The CDR3 bases are TGCAGTGCTAGAAGCCAGGGAGGCACAGATACGCAGTATTTT. It yields the protein CSARSQGGTDTQYF.

This clonotype showed up many times. This rearrangement joins TRBV18 to TRBJ1-4; TRBD1 matches at 7 bases. J lost 0 bases, V lost 5 bases, and 6 bases had no gene match. This CDR3 has 16 residues. Per germline, CDR1 KGHSH and CDR2 LQKENI. In DNA form, the CDR3 reads TGTGCCAGCTCAGAAAACAGGGGAACAACTAATGAAAAACTGTTTTTT. Translating it yields CASSENRGTTNEKLFF.

This clonotype was found a few times. The V call is TRBV12-3 or TRBV12-4, the J call TRBJ1-1, with D possibly matching TRBD1 (6 bases). Trimming removed 3 bases from V and 4 bases from J, with 12 bases in between. The CDR3 is 14 amino acids. CDR3 sequence: CASSFRGHVTEAFF. The CDR3 nucleotides read TGTGCCAGCAGTTTTCGGGGACACGTCACTGAAGCTTTCTTT.

This clonotype came up many times. The J gene is TRBJ2-2, the V gene TRBV11-2; D gene uncertain. The CDR3 has 14 residues. Trimming took 1 base from V and 8 from J, leaving 11 bases between them. Germline V CDR1 and CDR2: SGHAT, FQNNGV. CDR3 sequence: CASSLGTVGGELFF. CDR3 in DNA: TGTGCCAGCAGCTTAGGAACAGTCGGTGGGGAGCTGTTTTTT.

The chain uses TRBV6-1 and TRBJ2-1, with D hard to call. The germline V and J ends were trimmed by 3 bases and 6 bases, with 12 bases remaining between them. Germline lookup yields CDR1 MNHNS and CDR2 SASEGT. CDR3 length: 14 residues. In DNA form, the CDR3 reads TGTGCCAGCAGTGACCCAGGACCAGGCAATGAGCAGTTCTTC. It is translated as CASSDPGPGNEQFF.

The chain carries TRBV20-1 and TRBJ2-7; D is undetermined. CDR1 is DFQATT and CDR2 is SNEGSKA in the germline V gene (reference sequence). The germline V and J ends were trimmed by 4 bases and 2 bases, with 15 bases remaining between them. CDR3 length equals 14 residues. The CDR3 sequence: CSAITGRLAYEQYF. The CDR3, as DNA: TGCAGTGCTATAACGGGTCGCTTAGCCTACGAGCAGTACTTC.

This clonotype was observed many times. The V gene is TRBV3-1, the J gene TRBJ2-2; the D is unclear. The CDR3 length is 13 residues. Deletions cut 1 base from V and 2 bases from J, with 2 bases between. Per the germline V gene, CDR1 is LGHDT and CDR2 is YNNKEL (reference sequence). The CDR3 DNA sequence: TGTGCCAGCAGCCAAGGAAACACCGGGGAGCTGTTTTTT. This translates into CASSQGNTGELFF.

This clonotype was found many times. V gene TRBV12-3 or TRBV12-4 combines with J gene TRBJ2-1, with TRBD2 matching 8 bases. J lost 8 bases, V lost 5 bases, and 11 bases had no gene match. This CDR3 contains 15 residues. CDR3 amino acids: CASSPKRESRHEQFF. DNA of the CDR3: TGTGCCAGCAGTCCGAAGCGGGAGAGTCGCCATGAGCAGTTCTTC.

The chain recombines TRBV7-3 with TRBJ2-3, with 8 bases aligning to TRBD2. CDR1 and CDR2 from the germline V gene are SGHTA and FQGTGA. Trimming cost V 0 bases and J 4 bases; bases outside gene matches: 6. This CDR3 is 16 amino acids long. The DNA of the CDR3 is TGTGCCAGCAGCTTAACACCAGCGGGAGTTTCAGATACGCAGTATTTT. Its translation is CASSLTPAGVSDTQYF.

This clonotype was observed a handful of times. The chain recombines TRBV11-2 with TRBJ1-4; tentatively, D is TRBD1 (5 bases). The ends were cut back, 5 bases at V and 8 bases at J, with 24 bases in the middle. The CDR3 length is 17 residues. Germline lookup yields CDR1 SGHAT and CDR2 FQNNGV. CDR3 sequence reads: CASSPTGLGSRGEKLFF. CDR3 DNA: TGTGCCAGCAGCCCTACGGGGCTCGGGTCACGGGGGGAAAAACTGTTTTTT.

This clonotype was found a few times. V and J are TRBV6-5 and TRBJ2-2; a possible D gene is TRBD1 (5 bases). CDR3 length: 15 residues. In germline, CDR1 is MNHEY, CDR2 SVGAGI. Trimming stripped 2 bases from V and 1 base from J, with 8 bases between. The CDR3 here is CASSYEGQNTGELFF. The CDR3 region has the DNA TGTGCCAGCAGTTACGAAGGACAGAACACCGGGGAGCTGTTTTTT.

This clonotype was counted a few times. The CDR3 protein is CASSFRGGKEPQHF. CDR3 DNA sequence: TGTGCCAGCAGCTTTCGGGGGGGCAAGGAGCCCCAGCATTTT. The V gene is TRBV7-2, the J gene TRBJ1-5; D is perhaps TRBD1 (6 bases). Germline CDR1 and CDR2: SGHTA and FQGNSA. The CDR3 is 14 amino acids. V gave up 3 bases and J gave up 8 bases, with 14 bases separating them.

This clonotype was counted at least ten times. The chain links TRBV20-1 to TRBJ2-3; either TRBD1 or TRBD2 may supply D (5 bases each). V shed 4 bases and J shed 2 bases, with 10 bases lying between them. CDR3 length: 13 amino acids. Germline V CDR1 and CDR2: DFQATT, SNEGSKA (reference sequence). As DNA, the CDR3 is TGCAGTGCTAAAGGGGAGAACACAGATACGCAGTATTTT. Encoded protein: CSAKGENTDTQYF.

The CDR3 DNA reads TGTGCCAGTAGTATGGGACAGGGCTGGGGGGACGCTTTCTTT. Its protein is CASSMGQGWGDAFF. The rearrangement joins TRBV19 to TRBJ1-1, with TRBD1 matching over 9 bases. The length of the CDR3 is 14 residues. Germline V gene sequence: CDR1 LNHDA, CDR2 SQIVND (reference sequence). V dropped 3 bases and J dropped 11; count of bases not matched to a gene: 10.

This clonotype came up a few times. The chain carries TRBV7-6 and TRBJ1-5; D is perhaps TRBD1 (5 bases). The germline V gene has CDR1 SGHVS and CDR2 FNYEAQ. V lost 1 base and J lost 3, with 10 bases in between. The CDR3 has 15 amino acids. The CDR3 DNA reads TGTGCCAGCAGCTTAGGTCAGGGAATCAATCAGCCCCAGCATTTT. It encodes CASSLGQGINQPQHF.

The V call is TRBV28, the J call TRBJ1-1, with D maybe TRBD1 (5 bases). Trimming pared 6 bases from V and 0 bases from J, leaving 23 bases between. The germline V gene encodes CDR1 MDHEN and CDR2 SYDVKM. The CDR3 contains 18 residues. The CDR3 here is CASSLPGVGRAMNTEAFF. Written as DNA, the CDR3 is TGTGCCAGCAGCCTTCCGGGGGTCGGGCGCGCCATGAACACTGAAGCTTTCTTT.

To note about this clonotype: A clone one base away is much larger, so this may be a read error. This rearrangement joins TRBV27 to TRBJ2-1, with D perhaps TRBD2 (5 bases). CDR3 size: 14 residues. V lost 4 bases and J 6 bases, leaving 13 bases between the germline ends. Germline V CDR1 and CDR2: MNHEY, SMNVEV (reference sequence). DNA for the CDR3: TGTGCCAGCAGTTCCAGAGGGCCACGCAATGAGCAGTTCTTC. Translated, it gives CASSSRGPRNEQFF.

This chain connects TRBV25-1 to TRBJ2-7; D gene uncertain. The V end lost 5 bases, the J end lost 2 bases, and 10 bases lay between the germline ends. The CDR3 has 13 residues. Per the germline V gene, CDR1 is MGHDK and CDR2 is SYGVNS. The CDR3 DNA reads TGTGCCAGCAGTCCCAGCCTGACCTACGAGCAGTACTTC. It yields the protein CASSPSLTYEQYF.

This clonotype has ten or more counts. The chain has TRBV28 and TRBJ1-5; 7 bases align to TRBD1. Germline CDR1 MDHEN, CDR2 SYDVKM. CDR3 length: 15 residues. The junction had 10 bases not matched to a gene; V was cut back by 5 bases and J by 6 bases. The CDR3 DNA reads as TGTGCCAGCAGTCCCTCCAACAGGGGTGGTCAGCCCCAGCATTTT. Translation: CASSPSNRGGQPQHF.

This clonotype has a count of ten or more. The rearrangement links TRBV28 to TRBJ2-3; TRBD2 matches at 7 bases. The CDR3 has 15 amino acids. The germline V gene has CDR1 MDHEN and CDR2 SYDVKM. Trimming at V came to 1 base and at J to 7 bases, leaving 8 bases not matched to a gene. CDR3 nucleotides: TGTGCCAGCAGTTTATCCGTTAGCGGGCCCTATACGCAGTATTTT. Protein: CASSLSVSGPYTQYF.

This clonotype was picked up many times. The chain links TRBV5-5 to TRBJ2-1; a possible D gene is TRBD1 (6 bases). Trimming took off 2 bases at V and 4 bases at J, with 10 bases between the two ends. CDR1 is SGHKS, CDR2 YYEKEE, per germline (reference sequence). The CDR3 consists of 14 residues. In DNA, the CDR3 is TGTGCCAGCAGCTTCCGGGACAAATACAATGAGCAGTTCTTC. Translating gives CASSFRDKYNEQFF.

This clonotype was counted at least ten times. The rearrangement joins TRBV12-3 or TRBV12-4 to TRBJ2-2; D remains unclear. The CDR3 runs to 12 residues. V lost 7 bases and J 7 bases, leaving 10 bases between the germline ends. CDR3 sequence: CASTLEVGELFF. In DNA, the CDR3 is TGTGCCAGCACATTAGAGGTCGGGGAGCTGTTTTTT.

The genes are TRBV12-3 or TRBV12-4 and TRBJ2-1; tentatively, D is TRBD2 (5 bases). The V gene lost 6 bases and the J gene lost 5 bases, with 17 bases spanning the gap. This CDR3 contains 15 residues. The DNA for the CDR3 is TGTGCCAGCAGGTTACAAGGAGGAAGAGACAATGAGCAGTTCTTC. This codes for CASRLQGGRDNEQFF.

This clonotype has at least ten counts. CDR3 nucleotides: TGTGCCAGCAGCCCTAGCGGTACCGGGGAGCTGTTTTTT. Translated, it gives CASSPSGTGELFF. J is TRBJ2-2 and V is TRBV9; 7 bases are a match to TRBD2. V dropped 4 bases and J dropped 5; count of bases not matched to a gene: 2. This CDR3 is 13 amino acids long. From germline, CDR1 is SGDLS and CDR2 YYNGEE.

V and J are TRBV20-1 and TRBJ1-5; no clear D gene. This CDR3 region has 15 residues. V was shortened by 0 bases and J by 4 bases, with 13 bases between the two germline ends. CDR1 is DFQATT and CDR2 is SNEGSKA in the germline V gene (reference sequence). The DNA of the CDR3 is TGCAGTGCTAGAGATCGCGCCAGGCCAAATCAGCCCCAGCATTTT. Translation gives CSARDRARPNQPQHF.

The chain employs TRBV7-2 and TRBJ2-7; D is ambiguous. V shed 7 bases and J shed 2 bases, with 12 bases lying between them. The CDR3 length is 13 residues. Looked up from germline, CDR1 is SGHTA and CDR2 is FQGNSA. The CDR3 here is CASTPPETYEQYF. CDR3 sequence (DNA): TGTGCCAGCACCCCACCGGAAACCTACGAGCAGTACTTC.